The rows below give T cell receptor beta chains drawn from one sample of a study of blood T cells in healthy people across ages. Each CDR3 protein is one row after TCRdb ran MiXCR on the 5' RACE reads. Among hundreds of thousands of distinct CDR3 sequences, about 42% were seen once, and the ten largest hold roughly 19%. The specimen was blood. All receptors come from a man aged 60-69 years in good health. Both conserved end residues are part of each CDR3. Fields, in order: D gene, J gene, V gene, clone size, CDR3 DNA, CDR3 protein. D genes are given only for firm matches. Clone size is shown for a subset of rows, as once, few, many or a class of expanded clone.

d_gene: -; j_gene: TRBJ2-1; v_gene: TRBV7-9; abundance: -; CDR3nt: TGTGCCAGCAGCATACAGCTGAGCTCCTACAATGAGCAGTTCTTC; CDR3aa: CASSIQLSSYNEQFF
d_gene: -; j_gene: TRBJ2-1; v_gene: TRBV20-1; abundance: -; CDR3nt: TGCAGGGGGACCGGGAGCTCCTACAATGAGCAGTTCTTC; CDR3aa: CRGTGSSYNEQFF
d_gene: -; j_gene: TRBJ1-1; v_gene: TRBV5-5; abundance: -; CDR3nt: TGTGCCAGCAGGGAGGGGGTGGTCATGAACACTGAAGCTTTCTTT; CDR3aa: CASREGVVMNTEAFF
d_gene: -; j_gene: TRBJ2-6; v_gene: TRBV28; abundance: -; CDR3nt: TGTGCCAGCCAAGACCCCGGAGGGGCCAACGTCCTGACTTTC; CDR3aa: CASQDPGGANVLTF
d_gene: TRBD1; j_gene: TRBJ2-3; v_gene: TRBV15; abundance: -; CDR3nt: TGTGCCACCAGCAGACATAGACAGGGAACAGATACGCAGTATTTT; CDR3aa: CATSRHRQGTDTQYF
d_gene: -; j_gene: TRBJ2-6; v_gene: TRBV5-1; abundance: few; CDR3nt: TGCGCCAGCACGCCCGGGTTGACTGGGGCCAACGTCCTGACTTTC; CDR3aa: CASTPGLTGANVLTF
d_gene: -; j_gene: TRBJ1-5; v_gene: TRBV7-8; abundance: -; CDR3nt: TGTGCCAGCAGCCTCAATAGCAATCGGCCCCAGCATTTT; CDR3aa: CASSLNSNRPQHF
d_gene: -; j_gene: TRBJ2-1; v_gene: TRBV28; abundance: once; CDR3nt: TGTGCCAGCAGTCAGGGTGTCGGGCGCAATGAGCAGTTCTTC; CDR3aa: CASSQGVGRNEQFF
d_gene: -; j_gene: TRBJ1-6; v_gene: TRBV20-1; abundance: few; CDR3nt: TGCAGTGCTAGATTGGGGACATTGTATCAGGCCCTCCACTTT; CDR3aa: CSARLGTLYQALHF
d_gene: -; j_gene: TRBJ2-5; v_gene: TRBV6-1; abundance: -; CDR3nt: TGTGCCAGCGGAACCCATGGGCAGCTCCAAGAGACCCAGTACTTC; CDR3aa: CASGTHGQLQETQYF
d_gene: -; j_gene: TRBJ1-2; v_gene: TRBV7-9; abundance: -; CDR3nt: TGTGCCAGCAGCCCCGTGGGGGCAAACTATGGCTACACCTTC; CDR3aa: CASSPVGANYGYTF
d_gene: TRBD1; j_gene: TRBJ2-7; v_gene: TRBV30; abundance: -; CDR3nt: TGTGCCTGGGGACAGGGGGCCTACGAGCAGTACTTC; CDR3aa: CAWGQGAYEQYF
d_gene: TRBD2; j_gene: TRBJ2-5; v_gene: TRBV7-2; abundance: few; CDR3nt: TGTGCCAGCACTATGACTCGGGAGGGGACCCAGTACTTC; CDR3aa: CASTMTREGTQYF
d_gene: TRBD1; j_gene: TRBJ2-7; v_gene: TRBV18; abundance: -; CDR3nt: TGTGCCAGCTCACCCCCGGACAGGTCCTACGAGCAGTACTTC; CDR3aa: CASSPPDRSYEQYF
d_gene: -; j_gene: TRBJ2-1; v_gene: TRBV5-1; abundance: -; CDR3nt: TGCGCCAGCAGCTTGGGAGGGGGTGATGAGCAGTTCTTC; CDR3aa: CASSLGGGDEQFF
d_gene: -; j_gene: TRBJ1-6; v_gene: TRBV5-1; abundance: -; CDR3nt: TGCGCCAGCAGCTTGACGCTGGGAACTCATTCACCCCTCCACTTT; CDR3aa: CASSLTLGTHSPLHF
d_gene: -; j_gene: TRBJ2-3; v_gene: TRBV29-1; abundance: few; CDR3nt: TGCAGCGTTTGGACGGGGGAGCTGGATACGCAGTATTTT; CDR3aa: CSVWTGELDTQYF
d_gene: -; j_gene: TRBJ1-2; v_gene: TRBV29-1; abundance: many; CDR3nt: TGCAGCGTGGCGATGACACTTCTGGATGGCTACACCTTC; CDR3aa: CSVAMTLLDGYTF
d_gene: -; j_gene: TRBJ2-1; v_gene: TRBV7-8; abundance: -; CDR3nt: TGTGCCAGCACATTAGGGGACAATGAGCAGTTCTTC; CDR3aa: CASTLGDNEQFF
d_gene: -; j_gene: TRBJ2-7; v_gene: TRBV7-2; abundance: many; CDR3nt: TGTGCCAGCAGCTTAGTTTTGGAGTACTACGAGCAGTACTTC; CDR3aa: CASSLVLEYYEQYF
d_gene: -; j_gene: TRBJ1-6; v_gene: TRBV10-3; abundance: few; CDR3nt: TGTGCCATCAGTGTACAGGGTTCCAATTCACCCCTCCACTTT; CDR3aa: CAISVQGSNSPLHF
d_gene: TRBD1; j_gene: TRBJ2-3; v_gene: TRBV25-1; abundance: -; CDR3nt: TGTGCCAGCAAACCCCCAGGGACAGATACGCTGTATTTT; CDR3aa: CASKPPGTDTLYF
d_gene: TRBD2; j_gene: TRBJ2-7; v_gene: TRBV10-3; abundance: -; CDR3nt: TGTGCCATCAGTGAGGCGGGGACTAGCGGCCAATTTACCTACGAGCAGTACTTC; CDR3aa: CAISEAGTSGQFTYEQYF
d_gene: -; j_gene: TRBJ1-1; v_gene: TRBV20-1; abundance: -; CDR3nt: TGCAGTGCTAGAGATTTAAGAGTGGGTCGGGTGGACACTGAAGCTTTCTTT; CDR3aa: CSARDLRVGRVDTEAFF
d_gene: TRBD1; j_gene: TRBJ1-6; v_gene: TRBV20-1; abundance: -; CDR3nt: TGCAGTGCTAGAATGGTCACAGGGGTCAATTCACCCCTCCACTTT; CDR3aa: CSARMVTGVNSPLHF
d_gene: -; j_gene: TRBJ1-2; v_gene: TRBV5-4; abundance: -; CDR3nt: TGTGCCAGCACCACTTGGCAGGGGCTGCGGTATGGCTACACCTTC; CDR3aa: CASTTWQGLRYGYTF
d_gene: -; j_gene: TRBJ2-7; v_gene: TRBV7-9; abundance: -; CDR3nt: TGTGCCAGCAGCTTAGGGTCAGGGTACAACGAGCAGTACTTC; CDR3aa: CASSLGSGYNEQYF
d_gene: -; j_gene: TRBJ2-1; v_gene: TRBV20-1; abundance: -; CDR3nt: TGCAGTGCTTCCAATAGGCGTTCGGTGGGCAATGAGCAGTTCTTC; CDR3aa: CSASNRRSVGNEQFF
d_gene: -; j_gene: TRBJ2-1; v_gene: TRBV4-3; abundance: -; CDR3nt: TGCGCCAGCAGCCAAGTGTCCCAGGGCAATGAGCAGTTCTTC; CDR3aa: CASSQVSQGNEQFF
d_gene: TRBD2; j_gene: TRBJ2-5; v_gene: TRBV29-1; abundance: few; CDR3nt: TGCAGCGTACAGACTAGCTCAGAGACCCAGTACTTC; CDR3aa: CSVQTSSETQYF
d_gene: TRBD1; j_gene: TRBJ2-1; v_gene: TRBV5-5; abundance: few; CDR3nt: TGTGCCAGCAGCTATACGACAGGGGGCTACAATGAGCAGTTCTTC; CDR3aa: CASSYTTGGYNEQFF
d_gene: TRBD1; j_gene: TRBJ2-7; v_gene: TRBV14; abundance: -; CDR3nt: TGTGCCAGCAGCCAAGACCGGACAGGGGACTACTACGAGCAGTACTTC; CDR3aa: CASSQDRTGDYYEQYF
d_gene: TRBD2; j_gene: TRBJ2-7; v_gene: TRBV5-1; abundance: -; CDR3nt: TGCGCCAGCAGCTTGGCGGGGGGGGCGAGCGACGAGCAGTACTTC; CDR3aa: CASSLAGGASDEQYF
d_gene: TRBD1; j_gene: TRBJ2-7; v_gene: TRBV12-5; abundance: -; CDR3nt: TGTGCTAGTGCCAGGGACAGGCCCTACGAGCAGTACTTC; CDR3aa: CASARDRPYEQYF
d_gene: TRBD1; j_gene: TRBJ2-3; v_gene: TRBV9; abundance: -; CDR3nt: TGTGCCAGCAGCGTAGTCCCTGCCGGGACAGGGGCCACAGATACGCAGTATTTT; CDR3aa: CASSVVPAGTGATDTQYF
d_gene: -; j_gene: TRBJ1-2; v_gene: TRBV28; abundance: -; CDR3nt: TGTGCCAGCAGTTTCGTAAGAGACCTGTTTAACTATGGCTACACCTTC; CDR3aa: CASSFVRDLFNYGYTF
d_gene: TRBD1; j_gene: TRBJ2-3; v_gene: TRBV24-1; abundance: -; CDR3nt: TGTGCCACCAGTGATTCACGGACAGGGCCAGATACGCAGTATTTT; CDR3aa: CATSDSRTGPDTQYF